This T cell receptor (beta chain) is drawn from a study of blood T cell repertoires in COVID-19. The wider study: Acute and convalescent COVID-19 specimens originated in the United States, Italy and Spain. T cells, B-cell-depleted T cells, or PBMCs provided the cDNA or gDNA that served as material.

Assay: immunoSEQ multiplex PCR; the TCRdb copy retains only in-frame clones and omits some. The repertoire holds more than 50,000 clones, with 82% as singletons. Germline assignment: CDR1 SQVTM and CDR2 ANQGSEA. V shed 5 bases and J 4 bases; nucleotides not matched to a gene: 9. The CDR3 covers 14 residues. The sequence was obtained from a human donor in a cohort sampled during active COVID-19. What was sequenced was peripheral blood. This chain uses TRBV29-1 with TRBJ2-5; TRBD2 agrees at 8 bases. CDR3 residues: CSVSRGGSTETQYF. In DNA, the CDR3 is TGCAGCGTTTCACGGGGGGGCAGTACAGAGACCCAGTACTTC.